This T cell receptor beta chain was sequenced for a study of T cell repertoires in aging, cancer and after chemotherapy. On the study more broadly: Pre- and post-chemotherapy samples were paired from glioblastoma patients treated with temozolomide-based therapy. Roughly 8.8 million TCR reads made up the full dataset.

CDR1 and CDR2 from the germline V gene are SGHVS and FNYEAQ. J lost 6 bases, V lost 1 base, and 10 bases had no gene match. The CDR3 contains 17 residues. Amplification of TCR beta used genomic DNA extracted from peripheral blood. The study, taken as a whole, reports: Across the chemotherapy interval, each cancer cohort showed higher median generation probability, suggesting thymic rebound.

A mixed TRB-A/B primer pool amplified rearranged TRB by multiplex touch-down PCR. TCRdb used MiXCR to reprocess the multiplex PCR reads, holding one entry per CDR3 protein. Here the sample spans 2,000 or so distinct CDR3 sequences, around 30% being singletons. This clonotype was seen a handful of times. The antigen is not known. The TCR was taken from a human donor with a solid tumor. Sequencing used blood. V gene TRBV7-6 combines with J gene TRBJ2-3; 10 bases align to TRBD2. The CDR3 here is CASSLVLAGAKRDTQYF. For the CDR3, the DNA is TGTGCCAGCAGCTTAGTTCTAGCGGGGGCCAAGAGGGATACGCAGTATTTT. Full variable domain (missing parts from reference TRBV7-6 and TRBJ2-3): GAGVSQSPRYKVTKRGQDVALRCDPISGHVSLYWYRQALGQGPEFLTYFNYEAQQDKSGLPNDRFSAERPEGSISTLTIQRTEQRDSAMYRCASSLVLAGAKRDTQYFGPGTRLTVL.